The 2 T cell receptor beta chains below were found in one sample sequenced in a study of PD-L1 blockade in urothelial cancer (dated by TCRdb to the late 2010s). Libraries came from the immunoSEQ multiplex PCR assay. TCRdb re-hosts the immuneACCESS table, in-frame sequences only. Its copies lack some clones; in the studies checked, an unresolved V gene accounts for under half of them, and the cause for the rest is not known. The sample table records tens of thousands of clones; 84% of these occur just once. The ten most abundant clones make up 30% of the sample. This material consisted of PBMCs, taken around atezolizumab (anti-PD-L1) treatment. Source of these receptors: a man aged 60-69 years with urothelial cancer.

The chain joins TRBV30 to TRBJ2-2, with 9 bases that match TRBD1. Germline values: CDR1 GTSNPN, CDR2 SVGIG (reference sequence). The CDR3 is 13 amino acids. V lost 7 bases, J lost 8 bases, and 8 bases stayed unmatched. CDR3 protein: CAFGQGKTGELFF. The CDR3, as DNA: TGTGCCTTCGGACAGGGGAAAACGGGGGAGCTGTTTTTT.

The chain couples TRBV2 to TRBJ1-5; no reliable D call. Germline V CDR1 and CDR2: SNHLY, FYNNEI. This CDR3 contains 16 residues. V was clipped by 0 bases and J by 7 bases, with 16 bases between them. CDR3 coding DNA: TGTGCCAGCAGTGAAGCCCGCGGGGTGGTAGGACAGCCCCAGCATTTT. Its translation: CASSEARGVVGQPQHF.